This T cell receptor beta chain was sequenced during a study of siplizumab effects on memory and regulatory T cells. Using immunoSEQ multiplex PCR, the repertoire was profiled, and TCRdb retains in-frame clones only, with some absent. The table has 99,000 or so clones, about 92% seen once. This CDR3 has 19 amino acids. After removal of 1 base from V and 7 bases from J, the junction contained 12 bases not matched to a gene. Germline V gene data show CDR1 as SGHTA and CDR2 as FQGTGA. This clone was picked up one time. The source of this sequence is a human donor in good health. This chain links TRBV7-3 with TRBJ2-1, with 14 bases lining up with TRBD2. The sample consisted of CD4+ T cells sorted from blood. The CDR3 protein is CASSLRATSGRAEVNEQFF. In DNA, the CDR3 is TGTGCCAGCAGCTTAAGGGCGACTAGCGGGAGGGCCGAAGTGAATGAGCAGTTCTTC.